A selection of T cell receptor beta chains follows, all from one sample in a study of blood T cell repertoires in COVID-19. TCRdb keeps only in-frame clones here, not all; method: immunoSEQ multiplex PCR. The sample has about 120,000 clones, roughly nine tenths seen once. Sequencing used peripheral blood. These receptors originate from a man between 70 and 80 years old who had recovered from COVID-19. Both conserved end residues are part of each CDR3. Fields, in order: V gene, clone size, J gene, D gene, CDR3 DNA, CDR3 protein. A D gene is named only where the DNA matches it firmly. Clone size is stated in some rows and not others, as once, few, many or a class when expanded.

>TRBV6-5|once|TRBJ1-2|NA
TGTGCCAGCAGTTCGGACAGACACTCTAACTATGGCTACACCTTC
CASSSDRHSNYGYTF
>TRBV28|NA|TRBJ2-3|NA
TGTGCCAGCAGTATCCCAAGACATACAGCACATGATACGCAGTATTTT
CASSIPRHTAHDTQYF
>TRBV5-1|NA|TRBJ1-2|TRBD1
TGCGCCAGCAGGCTCAGGGGGCAGGACTATGGCTACACCTTC
CASRLRGQDYGYTF
>TRBV24-1|NA|TRBJ1-1|NA
TGTGCCACCAGTAACCATGACGGCGAGGAAGAAGCTTTCTTT
CATSNHDGEEEAFF
>TRBV20-1|NA|TRBJ2-7|NA
TGCAGTGCTAGCGGGAGCTACGAGCAGTACTTC
CSASGSYEQYF
>TRBV3-1/TRBV3-2|NA|TRBJ2-1|TRBD2
TGTGCCAGCAGCGAGCGGGAGCAAGACTACAATGAGCAGTTCTTC
CASSEREQDYNEQFF
>TRBV9|NA|TRBJ1-1|TRBD1
TGTGCCAGCAGCGCCTGGGGGACAGAGAACACTGAAGCTTTCTTT
CASSAWGTENTEAFF
>TRBV28|NA|TRBJ1-2|TRBD1
TGTGCCAGCAGTTCAGGACAGGCGGTCTCGGGCTACACCTTC
CASSSGQAVSGYTF
>TRBV7-2|NA|TRBJ1-5|NA
TGTGCCAGCAGCTTAGGGGCGAATAATCAGCCCCAGCATTTT
CASSLGANNQPQHF
>TRBV11-3|few|TRBJ2-7|TRBD2
TGTGCCAGCAGCAGTAGACTAGCGGGAGGTCTCTCCTACGAGCAGTACTTC
CASSSRLAGGLSYEQYF
>TRBV5-4|NA|TRBJ1-1|TRBD1
TGTGCCAGCAAAAAGGGACAGGGGATTTTGAACACTGAAGCTTTCTTT
CASKKGQGILNTEAFF
>TRBV11-3|NA|TRBJ2-3|TRBD2
TGTGCCAGCAGCTCATCTAGCGGGAGTTCAGATACGCAGTATTTT
CASSSSSGSSDTQYF
>TRBV6-2/TRBV6-3|NA|TRBJ1-2|TRBD1
TGTGCCAGCAGCCGAACAGGGGCGAACTATGGCTACACCTTC
CASSRTGANYGYTF
>TRBV5-5|once|TRBJ1-4|NA
TGTGCCAGCAGCCCCGGGACAACTCCAACTAATGAAAAACTGTTTTTT
CASSPGTTPTNEKLFF
>TRBV30|NA|TRBJ1-4|NA
TGTGCCTGGAGTAACCCGGGAATTGGTGAAAAACTGTTTTTT
CAWSNPGIGEKLFF
>TRBV24-1|NA|TRBJ1-5|NA
TGTGCCACCAGTGCCACAGGGTGGGATCAGCCCCAGCATTTT
CATSATGWDQPQHF
>TRBV10-3|NA|TRBJ2-2|TRBD1
TGTGCCATCAGTGAGCCCGAACTGACAGGGAGAAACACCGGGGAGCTGTTTTTT
CAISEPELTGRNTGELFF
>TRBV4-1|NA|TRBJ1-4|NA
TGCGCCAGCAGCCAACCAGGGGCAACTAATGAAAAACTGTTTTTT
CASSQPGATNEKLFF
>TRBV7-9|once|TRBJ1-5|TRBD1
TGTGCCAGCAGTTTGGGACAGGGGGTTGGTCAGCCCCAGCATTTT
CASSLGQGVGQPQHF
>TRBV13|NA|TRBJ1-2|NA
TGTGCCAGCAGCTTTGACAGCAACTATGGCTACACCTTC
CASSFDSNYGYTF
>TRBV7-2|NA|TRBJ2-3|NA
TGTGCCAGCAGTTTGAGGCCGAGGGGGACAGATACGCAGTATTTT
CASSLRPRGTDTQYF
>TRBV30|NA|TRBJ1-1|NA
TGTGCCTGGAGTGTATACGGGGAACTGGCGGACACTGAAGCTTTCTTT
CAWSVYGELADTEAFF
>TRBV5-1|NA|TRBJ1-6|NA
TGCGCCAGCAGTGTCGGGGGTAGGGATAATTCACCCCTCCACTTT
CASSVGGRDNSPLHF
>TRBV5-1|NA|TRBJ1-1|TRBD1
TGCGCCAGCAGCTTGGCACAGGGGGCGATCACTGAAGCTTTCTTT
CASSLAQGAITEAFF
>TRBV5-1|NA|TRBJ2-7|NA
TGCGCCAGCAGCTCAGGGGGGAACGAGCAGTACTTC
CASSSGGNEQYF
>TRBV5-6|NA|TRBJ2-7|NA
TGTGCCAGCAGCTTAAACAGGGTCGGCGAGCAGTACTTC
CASSLNRVGEQYF
>TRBV20-1|NA|TRBJ2-7|NA
TGCAGTGCTAGTAATTGGCAGGGAACCTCCTACGAGCAGTACTTC
CSASNWQGTSYEQYF